The 10 T cell receptor beta chains below were found in one sample sequenced in a study of vaccination effects on CD4 cells after COVID-19 (dated by TCRdb to the early 2020s). The ViraFEST assay stimulated PBMC with viral peptide pools and then used TCR sequencing to identify antigen-specific CD4+ T cell clonotypes by expansion. After approximately eleven days of culture, CD4+ T cells were isolated with the EasySep CD4+ T cell isolation kit. Healthy vaccine recipients had no prior SARS-CoV-2 infection, confirmed by negative nucleocapsid antibodies before and after vaccination. For these receptors, no antigen is known. The method was the immunoSEQ multiplex PCR assay. As stored in TCRdb, this immuneACCESS dataset retains in-frame rearrangements with V and J assigned. A fraction of the clones does not appear; measured against another copy, unresolved V genes explain less than half of the discrepancy, and the remainder lacks a known reason. The sample table holds 78,000 or so clones, of which around 79% were seen once. Roughly 10% of the sample is taken by the ten largest.

The sample here was CD4+ T cells from PBMCs cultured with SARS-CoV-2 spike peptides, taken before COVID-19 vaccination. In the paper's terms, the cell subset or site label means: SARS-CoV-2 spike overlapping peptide pool stimulation. All receptors derive from a human donor who received a COVID-19 vaccine.

The chain carries TRBV18 and TRBJ2-2; no clear D gene. The CDR3 is made up of 16 amino acids. The V end was cut by 3 bases, the J end by 4 bases, with 15 bases between. The germline gives CDR1 KGHSH, CDR2 LQKENI. In DNA form, the CDR3 reads TGTGCCAGCTCACCGATGGGGAACACCTTCACCGGGGAGCTGTTTTTT. Amino acid sequence: CASSPMGNTFTGELFF.

V gene TRBV19 combines with J gene TRBJ1-4; the D gene is possibly TRBD1 (5 bases). V lost 10 bases, J lost 3 bases, and 15 bases lay in between. CDR3 size: 14 residues. CDR1 is LNHDA, CDR2 SQIVND, per germline (reference sequence). CDR3 residues: CATRVRGANEKLFF. The CDR3 nucleotides are TGTGCCACCCGAGTCCGGGGGGCTAATGAAAAACTGTTTTTT.

The chain uses TRBV5-1 and TRBJ2-3, with 8 bases aligning to TRBD1. Germline lookup yields CDR1 SGHRS and CDR2 YFSETQ. CDR3 length: 18 residues. V lost 0 bases, J lost 3 bases, and 12 bases stayed unmatched. As DNA, the CDR3 is TGCGCCAGCAGCTTGGGGACAGGGTTTATTCAAGTGACAGATACGCAGTATTTT. Protein: CASSLGTGFIQVTDTQYF.

The V and J genes are TRBV5-1 and TRBJ2-5; perhaps TRBD2 as D (6 bases). The V and J ends lost 1 base and 4 bases respectively, with 11 bases between them. There are 14 residues in the CDR3. The germline CDR1 and CDR2 sequences are SGHRS and YFSETQ. The CDR3 sequence: CASSLPGVVETQYF. The CDR3 region has the DNA TGCGCCAGCAGCTTGCCGGGGGTGGTAGAGACCCAGTACTTC.

This chain connects TRBV2 to TRBJ1-4; D is ambiguous. Germline CDR1 SNHLY, CDR2 FYNNEI. Trimming took 2 bases from V and 10 from J, leaving 17 bases between them. The CDR3 has 15 residues. DNA of the CDR3: TGTGCCAGCAGTGAATCAGTCGCTCGGATGGGAAAACTGTTTTTT. This translates into CASSESVARMGKLFF.

The chain employs TRBV5-1 and TRBJ1-6, with 8 bases aligning to TRBD1. The CDR3 loop spans 15 amino acids. Trimming removed 4 bases from V and 11 bases from J; junction bases left unmatched: 11. Germline V lookup: CDR1 SGHRS, CDR2 YFSETQ. CDR3 coding DNA: TGCGCCAGCAGCGACCTAACAGGGGGTGAGACACCCCTCCACTTT. It translates to CASSDLTGGETPLHF.

The V call is TRBV4-3, the J call TRBJ1-4; no clear D gene. This CDR3 contains 16 residues. Trimming removed 3 bases at V and 5 bases at J, with 16 bases between. CDR1 and CDR2 (germline): LGHNA, YSLEER. CDR3 in DNA: TGCGCCAGCAGCCACTTAGTAAGGACCGAGAATGAAAAACTGTTTTTT. It translates to CASSHLVRTENEKLFF.

This clone was counted only a few times. The chain has TRBV6-1 and TRBJ2-3; D is unclear. The CDR3 loop spans 11 amino acids. Trimming shortened V by 2 bases and J by 8 bases, and 5 bases separated the two germline ends. In germline, CDR1 is MNHNS, CDR2 SASEGT. This chain's CDR3 is CASSEWVTQYF. CDR3 bases: TGTGCCAGCAGTGAATGGGTTACGCAGTATTTT.

This clone appeared a few times. The chain has TRBV19 and TRBJ1-5; TRBD1 matches at 7 bases. CDR1 and CDR2 from the germline V gene are LNHDA and SQIVND (reference sequence). This CDR3 region has 16 residues. Trimming took 6 bases from V and 1 from J; bases not matched to a gene: 9. The CDR3: CASREQGQWSNQPQHF. The CDR3 coding sequence is TGTGCCAGTAGGGAACAGGGGCAATGGAGCAATCAGCCCCAGCATTTT. The full variable domain, in which reference TRBV19 and TRBJ1-5 provide the parts outside the CDR3, is DGGITQSPKYLFRKEGQNVTLSCEQNLNHDAMYWYRQDPGQGLRLIYYSQIVNDFQKGDIAEGYSVSREKKESFPLTVTSAQKNPTAFYLCASREQGQWSNQPQHFGDGTRLSIL.

The V call is TRBV3-1 (or the pseudogene TRBV3-2), the J call TRBJ1-2; 8 bases align to TRBD1. There are 15 residues in the CDR3. V trimming: 1 base; J trimming: 7 bases; junction bases outside the gene matches: 8. In germline, CDR1 is LGHDT, CDR2 YNNKEL (reference sequence). The CDR3 DNA sequence: TGTGCCAGCAGCCAAGGGCCTCAGGGGGCGGGTGGCTACACCTTC. As protein: CASSQGPQGAGGYTF.